This T cell receptor beta chain was obtained from a study of CD8+ T cells in alopecia areata. Study-level information: For the treated group, dosing was oral tofacitinib at 5 to 10 mg twice daily. It was 6 to 18 months of tofacitinib, and then there were 6 months off drug.

Study-wide results and limits: Affected lesional scalp, above all in alopecia totalis/universalis, was more clonal than normal scalp.

Sequencing used cDNA as its template, made by extracting RNA and reverse transcribing it. Here immunoSEQ multiplex PCR was the method, and the copy in TCRdb shows in-frame clones only, minus some. Among over 85,000 clones listed, under 45% were seen once. Germline CDR1 SQVTM, CDR2 ANQGSEA. The CDR3 totals 16 residues. The ends lost 6 bases at V and 0 bases at J; junction bases unmatched: 11. Details on this clone: Antigen specificity is unknown.

The receptor's source is a human donor with alopecia areata. V usage is TRBV29-1 and J usage is TRBJ2-1, with 7 positions matching TRBD2. The source material was CD4+ T cells sorted from blood. For the CDR3, the DNA is TGCAGCGTCGACACTAGCGCCTTAGGCTCCTACAATGAGCAGTTCTTC. Its protein product is CSVDTSALGSYNEQFF.